The 17 T cell receptor beta chains reported below all come from one sample, sequenced in a study of identical twins. TCRdb re-called the 5' RACE reads with MiXCR, one entry per CDR3 protein. The repertoire includes 520,000 or so distinct CDR3 sequences, roughly 21% of them detected once, and 0.91% sits in the top ten. Separately, the same data were catalogued under a study of T cells expressing NK-cell markers.

The sample was CD4+ T cells sorted from blood. These receptor sequences come from a woman aged 18-30 years in good health.

This clonotype was detected only a few times. The V and J genes are TRBV20-1 and TRBJ2-1; D is unclear. The CDR3 has 13 residues. Germline V CDR1 and CDR2: DFQATT, SNEGSKA (reference sequence). The germline V and J ends were trimmed by 1 base and 4 bases, with 8 bases remaining between them. CDR3 sequence (DNA): TGCAGTGCTAGAGTCGGTCGGTACAATGAGCAGTTCTTC. This translates into CSARVGRYNEQFF.

The chain links TRBV20-1 to TRBJ2-3; D may be TRBD1 (6 bases). The CDR3 has 13 amino acids. From germline, CDR1 is DFQATT and CDR2 SNEGSKA (reference sequence). The CDR3 nucleotides read TGCAGCCCCTTGGGACATGGGACAGATACGCAGTATTTT. Protein sequence: CSPLGHGTDTQYF.

The genes are TRBV5-1 and TRBJ1-1; D is uncertain. CDR3 length equals 15 residues. From germline, CDR1 is SGHRS and CDR2 YFSETQ. The V gene lost 0 bases and the J gene lost 5 bases, with 14 bases spanning the gap. Here the CDR3 reads CASSLAGRSLTEAFF. In DNA form, the CDR3 reads TGCGCCAGCAGCTTGGCTGGCAGGTCGCTGACTGAAGCTTTCTTT.

This clonotype showed up many times. The chain links TRBV12-3 or TRBV12-4 to TRBJ1-6; weak D call: TRBD1 (5 bases). V lost 1 base, J lost 7 bases, and 11 bases lay in between. The CDR3 is 15 residues long. CDR3 in DNA: TGTGCCAGCAGTTTAGTACGGGGGAAGAATTCACCCCTCCACTTT. It encodes CASSLVRGKNSPLHF.

This clonotype was seen a few times. V is TRBV10-3 and J is TRBJ1-2, with TRBD1 matching over 7 bases. V was pared by 3 bases and J by 4 bases, with 5 bases of the junction left unmatched. Germline V lookup: CDR1 ENHRY, CDR2 SYGVKD. CDR3 size: 14 residues. CDR3: CAISDQGTVYGYTF. CDR3 coding DNA: TGTGCCATCAGTGACCAAGGGACAGTCTATGGCTACACCTTC.

The chain employs TRBV7-6 and TRBJ2-1; possibly TRBD2 for D (6 bases). CDR3 length: 15 amino acids. The V gene lost 3 bases and the J gene lost 8 bases, with 17 bases spanning the gap. Germline CDR1 SGHVS, CDR2 FNYEAQ. Here the CDR3 reads CASSFRAGGGDEQFF. The DNA of the CDR3 is TGTGCCAGCAGCTTTCGAGCGGGCGGAGGTGATGAGCAGTTCTTC.

The J gene is TRBJ2-7, the V gene TRBV9; the D gene is possibly TRBD2 (7 bases). V was shortened by 4 bases and J by 4 bases, with 18 bases between the two germline ends. Germline V gene sequence: CDR1 SGDLS, CDR2 YYNGEE. CDR3 length equals 15 residues. CDR3 loop: CASSTMAGAAYEQYF. DNA for the CDR3: TGTGCCAGCAGCACGATGGCGGGGGCAGCATACGAGCAGTACTTC.

This chain joins TRBV20-1 and TRBJ2-7, with 10 bases that match TRBD2. The CDR3 extends over 16 amino acids. V lost 2 bases, J lost 2 bases, and 9 bases stayed unmatched. Germline CDR1 and CDR2: DFQATT and SNEGSKA (reference sequence). CDR3 nucleotides: TGCAGTGCTAGACGAGCGGGAGGGCGGTCCGCCTACGAGCAGTACTTC. Its protein product is CSARRAGGRSAYEQYF.

Ten or more counts support this clonotype. This chain connects TRBV7-9 to TRBJ2-5; D call uncertain. V shed 1 base and J shed 6 bases, with 9 bases lying between them. Per germline, CDR1 SEHNR and CDR2 FQNEAQ (reference sequence). The CDR3 consists of 13 residues. CDR3 sequence (DNA): TGTGCCAGCAGCTTAGGACCTCGAAAGACCCAGTACTTC. Its protein is CASSLGPRKTQYF.

This clonotype has just a few counts. The V call is TRBV28, the J call TRBJ1-2; D uncertain. V shed 5 bases and J shed 8 bases, with 15 bases lying between them. From germline, CDR1 is MDHEN and CDR2 SYDVKM. This CDR3 has 13 residues. The CDR3 nucleotides are TGTGCCAGCAGTCCCTATCATCTTGGAGGCTACACCTTC. Protein product: CASSPYHLGGYTF.

CDR3 sequence: CSARIAGRSYNEQFF. The CDR3 DNA reads TGCAGTGCCCGAATAGCGGGCCGTTCCTACAATGAGCAGTTCTTC. The chain couples TRBV20-1 to TRBJ2-1; 7 bases agree with TRBD2. J gave up 1 base and V 6 bases, and 9 bases lay outside the gene matches. This CDR3 is 15 amino acids long. CDR1 is DFQATT, CDR2 SNEGSKA, per germline (reference sequence).

This clonotype was seen more than once but under ten times. The chain is built from TRBV5-1 and TRBJ2-1, with 7 nucleotides matching TRBD2. J was trimmed by 5 bases and V by 3 bases; bases with no gene match: 8. Germline V CDR1 and CDR2: SGHRS, YFSETQ. The CDR3 has 15 residues. This chain's CDR3 is CASSSGGSTHNEQFF. The DNA for the CDR3 is TGCGCCAGCAGCTCCGGCGGGAGCACCCACAATGAGCAGTTCTTC.

This clonotype was counted many times. The chain is built from TRBV5-1 and TRBJ1-2; D gene unclear. Deletions cut 1 base from V and 0 bases from J, with 7 bases between. Germline V CDR1 and CDR2: SGHRS, YFSETQ. This CDR3 comprises 14 residues. This chain's CDR3 is CASSLLDTNYGYTF. The CDR3 nucleotides read TGCGCCAGCAGCTTGCTAGATACTAACTATGGCTACACCTTC.

In regard to this clonotype: This could be a read error, since a much larger clone is one nucleotide away. The chain is built from TRBV20-1 and TRBJ1-2, with unresolved D. The V gene lost 2 bases and the J gene lost 4 bases, with 5 bases spanning the gap. The CDR3 spans 11 residues. The germline gives CDR1 DFQATT, CDR2 SNEGSKA (reference sequence). The CDR3 protein is CSARWGYGYTF. CDR3 coding DNA: TGCAGTGCTAGATGGGGCTATGGCTACACCTTC.

The table lists this clonotype with a few counts. V gene TRBV9 combines with J gene TRBJ2-3; 8 bases line up with TRBD2. The germline CDR1 and CDR2 sequences are SGDLS and YYNGEE. J lost 0 bases, V lost 0 bases, and 3 bases had no gene match. The CDR3 extends over 16 amino acids. The CDR3 is CASSVAGGSSTDTQYF. The CDR3 region has the DNA TGTGCCAGCAGCGTAGCGGGAGGGTCGAGCACAGATACGCAGTATTTT.

The V and J genes are TRBV29-1 and TRBJ1-4; TRBD1 matches 9 bases. V was pared by 5 bases and J by 8 bases, with 9 bases of the junction left unmatched. The length of the CDR3 is 14 residues. The germline V gene has CDR1 SQVTM and CDR2 ANQGSEA. In DNA, the CDR3 is TGCAGCGTTCTTGGACAGGGGAAGAGAGAAAAACTGTTTTTT. The encoded protein is CSVLGQGKREKLFF.

This chain connects TRBV2 to TRBJ2-1, with D perhaps given as TRBD1 or TRBD2 (5 bases each). Germline CDR1 SNHLY, CDR2 FYNNEI. CDR3 length: 15 residues. V shed 2 bases and J shed 2 bases, with 10 bases lying between them. DNA for the CDR3: TGTGCCAGCAGTGAACGGGACCCTACCTACAATGAGCAGTTCTTC. Protein: CASSERDPTYNEQFF. Full variable domain (rest looked up from reference TRBV2 and TRBJ2-1): EPEVTQTPSHQVTQMGQEVILRCVPISNHLYFYWYRQILGQKVEFLVSFYNNEISEKSEIFDDQFSVERPDGSNFTLKIRSTKLEDSAMYFCASSERDPTYNEQFFGPGTRLTVL.